A single sample is the source of the 8 T cell receptor beta chains below, sequenced in a study of cytomegalovirus exposure and HLA in healthy donors. 60 Vbeta and 13 Jbeta primers were used in PCR. Clones were read by immunoSEQ multiplex PCR, and TCRdb kept only the in-frame ones, dropping some. The sample lists 120,000 to 150,000 clones; approximately 82% were seen once. The sample consisted of PBMCs. Every receptor here comes from a woman aged 40 to 50 in good health and CMV-seronegative.

The chain carries TRBV4-3 and TRBJ2-3; no clear D gene. Per the germline V gene, CDR1 is LGHNA and CDR2 is YSLEER. CDR3 size: 14 residues. V was shortened by 0 bases and J by 3 bases, with 7 bases between the two germline ends. CDR3 nucleotides: TGCGCCAGCAGCCAAGATCTCCAGACAGATACGCAGTATTTT. Encoded protein: CASSQDLQTDTQYF.

The V call is TRBV30, the J call TRBJ1-5; 12 bases are shared with TRBD1. CDR1 and CDR2 from the germline V gene are GTSNPN and SVGIG (reference sequence). The CDR3 is made up of 18 amino acids. V shed 3 bases and J 1 base; nucleotides not matched to a gene: 10. Here the CDR3 reads CAWRLGTGGTGSNQPQHF. CDR3 in DNA: TGTGCCTGGAGGTTAGGGACAGGGGGCACCGGGAGCAATCAGCCCCAGCATTTT.

The chain uses TRBV7-9 and TRBJ1-4, with D unresolved. Trimming shortened V by 1 base and J by 2 bases, and 11 bases separated the two germline ends. The CDR3 has 16 amino acids. Germline CDR1 is SEHNR and CDR2 is FQNEAQ (reference sequence). The CDR3 nucleotides are TGTGCCAGCAGCTTAGGTAGCCTAACCACTAATGAAAAACTGTTTTTT. Protein: CASSLGSLTTNEKLFF.

This clone was found once. The chain combines TRBV28 with TRBJ2-7; possible D gene TRBD2, 6 bases. Germline V gives CDR1 MDHEN, CDR2 SYDVKM. V dropped 3 bases and J dropped 6 bases, with 15 bases sitting between them. CDR3 length: 14 amino acids. CDR3 region: CASSLFLLGGEQYF. CDR3 sequence (DNA): TGTGCCAGCAGTTTGTTCCTTCTCGGGGGCGAGCAGTACTTC.

This sequence joins TRBV5-8 and TRBJ2-3, with D possibly TRBD1 on 6 matching bases. CDR3 size: 13 residues. Germline V lookup: CDR1 SGHTS, CDR2 YDEGEE. V lost 4 bases and J 2 bases, leaving 8 bases between the germline ends. The CDR3 spells CASSQGSTDTQYF. CDR3 coding DNA: TGTGCCAGCAGCCAGGGGTCCACAGATACGCAGTATTTT.

The chain employs TRBV19 and TRBJ2-7; TRBD2 is a possible D gene (6 bases). CDR3 length: 14 residues. The V and J ends lost 3 bases and 2 bases respectively, with 11 bases between them. Germline V gene data show CDR1 as LNHDA and CDR2 as SQIVND (reference sequence). CDR3 bases: TGTGCCAGTAGTATTGGGACTGCACCCTACGAGCAGTACTTC. Encoded protein: CASSIGTAPYEQYF. Supplemented by reference TRBV19 and TRBJ2-7, the full variable domain reads DGGITQSPKYLFRKEGQNVTLSCEQNLNHDAMYWYRQDPGQGLRLIYYSQIVNDFQKGDIAEGYSVSREKKESFPLTVTSAQKNPTAFYLCASSIGTAPYEQYFGPGTRLTVT.

This sequence joins TRBV9 and TRBJ1-1; D is unresolved. The ends were cut back, 0 bases at V and 0 bases at J, with 6 bases in the middle. The CDR3 extends over 14 amino acids. CDR1 is SGDLS and CDR2 is YYNGEE in the germline V gene. The CDR3 reads CASSVAGVNTEAFF. CDR3 coding DNA: TGTGCCAGCAGCGTAGCTGGAGTGAACACTGAAGCTTTCTTT.

As regards this clone: The junction departs from the called germline gene at one end, perhaps through a read error. Distinct nucleotide sequences in the sample also encode this CDR3. This sequence joins TRBV28 and TRBJ2-1, with D tentatively TRBD2 (6 bases). Germline CDR1 MDHEN, CDR2 SYDVKM. This CDR3 has 13 residues. Here the CDR3 DNA reads TGCGCCAGCAATGCGGGAACCTACAATGAGCAGTTCTTC. Translation gives CASNAGTYNEQFF.